Each of the 14 T cell receptor beta chains below was sequenced from the same sample in a study of technical replicates of blood from several donors. Some clones are missing from TCRdb's copy, which holds only in-frame ones; the method was immunoSEQ multiplex PCR. The sample has about 62,000 clones; around 87% are singletons. Sequenced material: PBMCs. Every receptor here comes from a human donor in good health. Some clones in this sample may be carry-over from other donors' samples.

The rearrangement joins TRBV6-1 to TRBJ2-7, with 7 nucleotides matching TRBD2. CDR1 is MNHNS and CDR2 is SASEGT in the germline V gene. The CDR3 loop spans 15 amino acids. Trimming took 8 bases from V and 0 from J; bases not matched to a gene: 10. The CDR3 DNA is TGTGCCAGCCAAGAATTGGCGGGGGTCTCCTACGAGCAGTACTTC. The encoded protein is CASQELAGVSYEQYF.

This chain uses TRBV5-1 with TRBJ2-1, with 9 bases lining up with TRBD1. The germline V gene encodes CDR1 SGHRS and CDR2 YFSETQ. This CDR3 is built from 15 residues. J gave up 9 bases and V 0 bases, and 7 bases lay outside the gene matches. CDR3: CASSLGDREGREQFF. CDR3 DNA sequence: TGCGCCAGCAGCTTGGGGGACAGGGAGGGACGTGAGCAGTTCTTC.

The V gene is TRBV2, the J gene TRBJ1-1, with D possibly being TRBD1 (6 bases). The CDR3 contains 14 residues. Trimming stripped 10 bases from V and 4 bases from J, with 19 bases between. The germline gives CDR1 SNHLY, CDR2 FYNNEI. The CDR3 sequence: CAMVTQTGGTEAFF. The DNA of the CDR3 is TGTGCCATGGTGACCCAGACAGGAGGCACTGAAGCTTTCTTT.

The rearrangement links TRBV5-6 to TRBJ2-2, with TRBD2 matching 7 bases. Germline trimming cut 1 base from V and 0 bases from J; bases unmatched to any gene: 0. The germline CDR1 and CDR2 sequences are SGHDT and YYEEEE. CDR3 size: 15 residues. The CDR3 sequence is CASSLSGTNTGELFF. CDR3 nucleotides: TGTGCCAGCAGCTTGAGCGGGACGAACACCGGGGAGCTGTTTTTT.

CDR3 in DNA: TGCAGCGCCCAAAACAATGAGCAGTTCTTC. Translated: CSAQNNEQFF. The gene calls are TRBV29-1 and TRBJ2-1; D not resolved. CDR1 and CDR2 (germline): SQVTM, ANQGSEA. CDR3 size: 10 residues. V was pared by 7 bases and J by 5 bases, with 6 bases between.

The genes are TRBV7-2 and TRBJ1-2, with D hard to call. Trimming removed 2 bases at V and 6 bases at J, with 10 bases between. The CDR3 extends over 13 amino acids. Germline V CDR1 and CDR2: SGHTA, FQGNSA. The CDR3 nucleotides are TGTGCCAGCAGCTTAATGGCCGGGGATGGCTACACCTTC. Translating gives CASSLMAGDGYTF.

As concerns this clone: One junction end does not reproduce the germline sequence, and a read error may be involved. This same CDR3 is encoded by further DNA sequences in the sample. The rearrangement links TRBV30 to TRBJ1-6; 7 nucleotides align to TRBD1. The CDR3 runs 13 residues. Looked up from germline, CDR1 is GTSNPN and CDR2 is SVGIG (reference sequence). CDR3 in amino acids: CAWTGQYNSPLHF. The CDR3 region has the DNA TGTGCCTGGACGGGACAGTATAATTCACCTCTCCACTTT.

This chain uses TRBV5-5 with TRBJ2-5; 8 bases are a match to TRBD1. Unmatched junction bases numbered 5, after V lost 2 bases and J lost 5 bases. The length of the CDR3 is 14 residues. Germline loops: CDR1 SGHKS, CDR2 YYEKEE (reference sequence). CDR3: CASSFQGAKETQYF. DNA of the CDR3: TGTGCCAGCAGCTTTCAGGGGGCTAAGGAGACCCAGTACTTC.

The J gene is TRBJ2-7, the V gene TRBV4-1, with a weak D call TRBD2 (6 bases). The length of the CDR3 is 13 residues. V was shortened by 5 bases and J by 6 bases, with 14 bases between the two germline ends. The germline gives CDR1 MGHRA, CDR2 YSYEKL. The CDR3 bases are TGCGCCAGCAGCGTACGACACGGGGGCGAGCAGTACTTC. Encoded protein: CASSVRHGGEQYF.

The chain joins TRBV7-2 to TRBJ2-7; 10 bases line up with TRBD1. Germline loops: CDR1 SGHTA, CDR2 FQGNSA. The CDR3 runs 15 residues. The ends lost 0 bases at V and 2 bases at J; junction bases unmatched: 1. The CDR3 region has the DNA TGTGCCAGCAGCTTAGCCGGACAGGGGGCCTACGAGCAGTACTTC. Translating it yields CASSLAGQGAYEQYF.

The gene calls are TRBV7-6 and TRBJ1-1; D gene uncertain. The CDR3 is made up of 14 amino acids. In germline, CDR1 is SGHVS, CDR2 FNYEAQ. Trimming pared 2 bases from V and 2 bases from J, leaving 9 bases between. The CDR3: CASSLLGSNTEAFF. The CDR3 DNA sequence: TGTGCCAGCAGCTTACTAGGAAGTAACACTGAAGCTTTCTTT.

The rearrangement joins TRBV5-1 to TRBJ2-3; TRBD2 is a possible D gene (5 bases). Germline V gene lookup returns CDR1 SGHRS and CDR2 YFSETQ. Trimming pared 4 bases from V and 2 bases from J, leaving 14 bases between. The CDR3 has 15 residues. CDR3 sequence: CASSPEADYTDTQYF. The CDR3 DNA sequence: TGCGCCAGCAGCCCTGAGGCAGACTACACAGATACGCAGTATTTT.

The chain joins TRBV15 to TRBJ2-5; 8 nucleotides line up with TRBD2. Trimming removed 5 bases from V and 1 base from J; junction bases left unmatched: 12. Germline V gives CDR1 LNHNV, CDR2 YYDKDF (reference sequence). This CDR3 is 17 amino acids long. The CDR3, as DNA: TGTGCCACCAGCCAGTTTCTAGTAGCGGGAAGCCAAGAGACCCAGTACTTC. It translates to CATSQFLVAGSQETQYF.

The genes are TRBV6-6 and TRBJ1-2; D ambiguous. CDR3 size: 13 residues. Germline CDR1 MNHNY, CDR2 SVGAGI (reference sequence). The V end lost 2 bases, the J end lost 2 bases, and 6 bases lay between the germline ends. The chain's CDR3 is CASSYERNYGYTF. The DNA of the CDR3 is TGTGCCAGCAGTTACGAACGGAACTATGGCTACACCTTC.